Sequencing of this T cell receptor beta chain was carried out in a study of blood T cells in healthy people across ages. Using a J-beta primer mix together with a sample-barcoded 5' primer, a second PCR was run for roughly 7 to 12 cycles. TCRdb fed the 5' RACE reads into MiXCR, producing one record per CDR3 protein. The sample consists of over 1,500,000 distinct CDR3 sequences, approximately 40% of them appearing once. This CDR3 has 18 amino acids. Germline CDR1 and CDR2: LGHNA and YNFKEQ. Between the trimmed V and J ends, which lost 0 bases and 2 bases, there was a span of 17 bases. This clonotype came up a few times. Its target is not known. Study-level points and caveats: The study could not conclusively compare naive and antigen-experienced cells, given its unsorted PBMCs.

The source of this sequence is a human donor in good health. The V call is TRBV4-2, the J call TRBJ2-1; a possible D gene is TRBD1 (6 bases). Material for sequencing was blood. The CDR3 DNA reads TGTGCCAGCAGCCAAGAGTTCGTCCGAGGACAGACCTACAATGAGCAGTTCTTC. Residues: CASSQEFVRGQTYNEQFF.